This TCR beta chain was retrieved from a study of blood T cell repertoires in COVID-19. For the study at large: The samples span acute and convalescent COVID-19 from the United States, Italy and Spain. T cells, B-cell-depleted T cells, or PBMCs supplied cDNA or gDNA.

Authors' analysis steps: Reference gene primer amplification in the assay estimated nucleated cell counts. The table came from immunoSEQ multiplex PCR; TCRdb's copy has only in-frame clones and leaves some out. The DNA gave D and trimming, while V, J and clone size come from that table. The table lists about 45,000 clones, roughly 80% of them singletons, with 25% to 35% in the top ten. A few counts support this clone. The germline CDR1 and CDR2 sequences are LNHDA and SQIVND (reference sequence). The V end lost 2 bases, the J end lost 5 bases, and 10 bases lay between the germline ends. This CDR3 region has 14 residues.

Sequenced material: peripheral blood. This receptor was identified in a woman aged 70-85 years with acute or convalescent COVID-19. V gene TRBV19 combines with J gene TRBJ1-5; tentative D call: TRBD1 (5 bases). The CDR3 here is CASSIQGKDQPQHF. In DNA form, the CDR3 reads TGTGCCAGTAGTATACAGGGCAAAGATCAGCCCCAGCATTTT.